This passage covers 15 T cell receptor beta chains from one sample sequenced in a study of T cell responses to AZD1222 COVID-19 vaccine. The method was immunoSEQ multiplex PCR; TCRdb's version includes in-frame clones alone and lacks a portion of them. The sample lists some 100,000 clones, roughly 89% seen once, with roughly 3% in the top ten. The sequencing here drew on peripheral blood, taken on day 0 of AZD1222 vaccination. Receptor source: an adult in good health.

The gene calls are TRBV30 and TRBJ1-5, with 10 bases aligning to TRBD1. This CDR3 has 16 residues. The germline CDR1 and CDR2 sequences are GTSNPN and SVGIG (reference sequence). The junction had 4 bases not matched to a gene; V was cut back by 0 bases and J by 2 bases. CDR3 loop: CAWSVLGTGGNQPQHF. In nucleotides, the CDR3 is TGTGCCTGGAGTGTACTCGGGACAGGGGGCAATCAGCCCCAGCATTTT.

The chain uses TRBV27 and TRBJ1-4, with TRBD1 matching over 7 bases. The germline CDR1 and CDR2 sequences are MNHEY and SMNVEV (reference sequence). V was clipped by 4 bases and J by 10 bases; unmatched bases: 6. The CDR3 runs 13 residues. This chain's CDR3 is CASSWTGGGKLFF. CDR3 DNA sequence: TGTGCCAGCAGTTGGACAGGTGGCGGAAAACTGTTTTTT.

The chain combines TRBV5-4 with TRBJ1-2; the match to TRBD1 covers 7 bases. With 4 bases clipped from V and 4 bases from J, the junction kept 10 bases outside the gene matches. The CDR3 contains 15 residues. Germline assignment: CDR1 SGHNT and CDR2 YYREEE (reference sequence). CDR3 sequence reads: CASSHPDRVLYGYTF. CDR3 sequence (DNA): TGTGCCAGCAGCCACCCCGACAGGGTTCTCTATGGCTACACCTTC.

The rearrangement links TRBV5-4 to TRBJ2-3; TRBD1 matches at 10 bases. The V segment lost 7 bases and the J segment 3 bases; nucleotides outside the gene matches: 5. This CDR3 has 14 amino acids. In germline, CDR1 is SGHNT, CDR2 YYREEE (reference sequence). CDR3 protein: CASCRQGATDTQYF. DNA of the CDR3: TGTGCCAGCTGCAGACAGGGGGCTACAGATACGCAGTATTTT.

The CDR3: CATSQGASGIHGYTF. Here the CDR3 DNA reads TGTGCCACCAGTCAGGGGGCATCCGGAATTCACGGCTACACCTTC. The chain couples TRBV24-1 to TRBJ1-2; 8 bases agree with TRBD1. After removal of 6 bases from V and 8 bases from J, the junction contained 13 bases not matched to a gene. Germline CDR1 and CDR2: KGHDR and SFDVKD. This CDR3 region has 15 residues.

The DNA for the CDR3 is TGTGCCAGCAGCCCCCGGACAGATAATGAAAAACTGTTTTTT. Translation gives CASSPRTDNEKLFF. The chain employs TRBV9 and TRBJ1-4; tentatively, D is TRBD1 (6 bases). CDR1 and CDR2 from the germline V gene are SGDLS and YYNGEE. Trimming pared 4 bases from V and 4 bases from J, leaving 11 bases between. This CDR3 region has 14 residues.

The chain is built from TRBV6-2 or TRBV6-3 and TRBJ1-2; 8 nucleotides line up with TRBD1. The V segment lost 6 bases and the J segment 5 bases; nucleotides outside the gene matches: 14. This CDR3 region has 16 residues. Germline lookup yields CDR1 MNHEY and CDR2 SVGEGT. CDR3 in amino acids: CASSDGQGSPPYGYTF. CDR3 nucleotide sequence: TGTGCCAGCAGCGATGGACAGGGCTCCCCCCCGTATGGCTACACCTTC.

The chain recombines TRBV7-3 with TRBJ1-6, with a weak D call TRBD1 (5 bases). Per the germline V gene, CDR1 is SGHTA and CDR2 is FQGTGA. There are 14 residues in the CDR3. Trimming removed 3 bases at V and 7 bases at J, with 10 bases between. The CDR3 sequence: CASSFRGENSPLHF. CDR3 bases: TGTGCCAGCAGCTTTCGGGGGGAAAATTCACCCCTCCACTTT.

This chain links TRBV28 with TRBJ2-3; D is ambiguous. Germline-derived CDR1 and CDR2 are MDHEN and SYDVKM. This CDR3 has 15 amino acids. V was shortened by 1 base and J by 11 bases, with 19 bases between the two germline ends. In DNA, the CDR3 is TGTGCCAGCAGTTTATCCAAAGGACCCCCGAAGGAGCAGTATTTT. Amino acids: CASSLSKGPPKEQYF.

The J gene is TRBJ2-1, the V gene TRBV11-2; no definite D call. The V gene lost 1 base and the J gene lost 4 bases, with 8 bases spanning the gap. Germline CDR1 is SGHAT and CDR2 is FQNNGV. The CDR3 runs to 14 residues. The CDR3 DNA follows: TGTGCCAGCAGCTTAGCGCCCAGATACAATGAGCAGTTCTTC. Translation gives CASSLAPRYNEQFF. The entire variable domain, with the rest obtained from reference TRBV11-2 and TRBJ2-1, is as follows: EAGVAQSPRYKIIEKRQSVAFWCNPISGHATLYWYQQILGQGPKLLIQFQNNGVVDDSQLPKDRFSAERLKGVDSTLKIQPAKLEDSAVYLCASSLAPRYNEQFFGPGTRLTVL.

This chain connects TRBV5-1 to TRBJ1-1, with D possibly TRBD1 on 5 matching bases. Germline V CDR1 and CDR2: SGHRS, YFSETQ. The CDR3 has 14 residues. Deletions cut 4 bases from V and 4 bases from J, with 14 bases between. This chain's CDR3 is CASSETVKGTEAFF. In DNA form, the CDR3 reads TGCGCCAGCAGCGAGACAGTAAAGGGCACTGAAGCTTTCTTT.

The chain links TRBV30 to TRBJ2-3; the D call may be TRBD1 or TRBD2 (6 bases each). The CDR3 consists of 14 residues. V shed 3 bases and J shed 2 bases, with 12 bases lying between them. The germline gives CDR1 GTSNPN, CDR2 SVGIG (reference sequence). CDR3 protein: CAWRGGLATDTQYF. The CDR3 DNA follows: TGTGCCTGGAGGGGGGGCTTAGCCACAGATACGCAGTATTTT. The variable domain in full, completed from reference TRBV30 and TRBJ2-3, reads SQTIHQWPATLVQPVGSPLSLECTVEGTSNPNLYWYRQAAGRGLQLLFYSVGIGQISSEVPQNLSASRPQDRQFILSSKKLLLSDSGFYLCAWRGGLATDTQYFGPGTRLTVL.

The chain joins TRBV5-1 to TRBJ1-1, with D unclear. The CDR3 extends over 15 amino acids. Trimming removed 0 bases from V and 3 bases from J, with 12 bases in between. The germline V gene has CDR1 SGHRS and CDR2 YFSETQ. As DNA, the CDR3 is TGCGCCAGCAGCTTGGTGATCCAAGGGTACACTGAAGCTTTCTTT. It yields the protein CASSLVIQGYTEAFF. The whole variable domain, remainder taken from reference TRBV5-1 and TRBJ1-1, is KAGVTQTPRYLIKTRGQQVTLSCSPISGHRSVSWYQQTPGQGLQFLFEYFSETQRNKGNFPGRFSGRQFSNSRSEMNVSTLELGDSALYLCASSLVIQGYTEAFFGQGTRLTVV.

The rearrangement uses TRBV5-1 and TRBJ2-3; possibly TRBD1 for D (6 bases). The CDR3 runs 14 residues. V was clipped by 4 bases and J by 4 bases, with 13 bases between them. Per the germline V gene, CDR1 is SGHRS and CDR2 is YFSETQ. The CDR3 DNA reads as TGCGCCAGCAGCACGGACAGTTCGGCAGATACGCAGTATTTT. Translation gives CASSTDSSADTQYF.

The chain is built from TRBV4-2 and TRBJ2-3; the match to TRBD2 covers 9 bases. CDR1 is LGHNA and CDR2 is YNFKEQ in the germline V gene. With 4 bases clipped from V and 0 bases from J, the junction kept 8 bases outside the gene matches. The CDR3 has 17 residues. CDR3 in amino acids: CASSRGGAGGSTDTQYF. The CDR3 DNA reads as TGTGCCAGCAGCCGCGGCGGCGCGGGGGGGAGCACAGATACGCAGTATTTT.